This T cell receptor (beta chain) was sequenced for a study of cytomegalovirus exposure and HLA in healthy donors. Germline-derived CDR1 and CDR2 are MNHNS and SASEGT. V was shortened by 4 bases and J by 5 bases, with 5 bases between the two germline ends. The CDR3 loop spans 11 amino acids. The sample holds a few counts of this clone. This PCR relied on a set of 60 Vbeta primers and 13 Jbeta primers. This table comes from immunoSEQ multiplex PCR, and its TCRdb copy is limited to in-frame clones, with some not included. The sample contains about 120,000 clones, over 50% of which appear only once. The V call is TRBV6-1, the J call TRBJ2-5; unclear D gene. What was sequenced was PBMCs. The receptor was isolated from a woman aged 40-49 years in good health and CMV-seropositive. The CDR3 sequence is CASSAVETQYF. In DNA, the CDR3 is TGTGCCAGCAGTGCGGTGGAGACCCAGTACTTC.